This is a list of T cell receptor beta chains from one sample in a study of CD8+CD57+ T cells in acquired aplastic anemia. TCRdb re-called the reads through MiXCR, storing one row per CDR3 protein. Of approximately 380,000 distinct CDR3 sequences listed, under 80% are singletons. Sequenced material: sorted CD4+, CD8+, or CD8+CD57+ T cells (not recorded which) from PBMCs. The receptors originated from a human donor in good health, serving as a control. Each CDR3 is given with its conserved first and last residue. Each record gives: V gene, clone size, CDR3 length, D gene, J gene, CDR3 DNA, CDR3 protein. D genes are given only for firm matches. Some rows have no size entry. The others give once, few or many, or a class for an expanded clone.

TRBV2,.,15,TRBD1,TRBJ1-1,TGTGCCAGCAGTTTAGCGACAGGGGGGAACACTGAAGCTTTCTTT,CASSLATGGNTEAFF
TRBV20-1,many,13,.,TRBJ2-3,TGCAGTGCTAGACAGCCCAACACAGATACGCAGTATTTT,CSARQPNTDTQYF
TRBV10-3,.,15,.,TRBJ2-7,TGTGCCAGCAGTTACTCCGGGGAACTGAACTACGAGCAGTACTTC,CASSYSGELNYEQYF
TRBV4-1,.,12,.,TRBJ1-2,TGCACCATCAGCCCAGCCCCATATGGCTACACCTTC,CTISPAPYGYTF
TRBV19,.,13,.,TRBJ2-7,TGTGCCAGTATTGGAGACACGGGTTCGGAGCAGTACTTC,CASIGDTGSEQYF
TRBV12-3/TRBV12-4,.,13,.,TRBJ1-2,TGTGCCAGCAGCACTTCGACAGGCCGTGGCTACACCTTC,CASSTSTGRGYTF
TRBV5-1,.,14,TRBD2,TRBJ2-7,TGCGCCAGCACCGAAGTCGGGGGGGGCGCCGAGCAGTACTTC,CASTEVGGGAEQYF
TRBV12-3/TRBV12-4,.,14,.,TRBJ2-5,TGTGCCAGCAGTTTTATAGGGAATCACGAGACCCAGTACTTC,CASSFIGNHETQYF
TRBV20-1,many,15,TRBD1,TRBJ1-5,TGCAGTGCGGGGGTGGGACAGGGCGGGTATCAGCCCCAGCATTTT,CSAGVGQGGYQPQHF
TRBV20-1,.,13,.,TRBJ1-5,TGCAGCGCTAAGGACGGCAGGAAGCTGCCCCAGCATTTT,CSAKDGRKLPQHF
TRBV7-9,.,14,.,TRBJ1-5,TGTGCCAGCAGCCCCCGGACAGCTAACTATCGCTACACCTTT,CASSPRTANYRYTF
TRBV5-8,.,15,.,TRBJ1-5,TGTGCCAGCAGCTTGGGGGTGGGAAAAACTCAGCCCCAGCATTTT,CASSLGVGKTQPQHF
TRBV12-3/TRBV12-4,.,11,TRBD1,TRBJ1-1,TGTGCCAGCAGGGGACAGGGCGAAGCTTTCTTT,CASRGQGEAFF
TRBV12-3/TRBV12-4,.,15,.,TRBJ2-7,TGTGCCAGCAGTCTTAAGGGTAAAGCGTCCTACGAGCAGTACTTC,CASSLKGKASYEQYF
TRBV4-3,many,14,.,TRBJ1-2,TGCGCCAGCAGCCAAGATCCGGGAAGACGTGGCTACACCTTC,CASSQDPGRRGYTF
TRBV24-1,.,14,.,TRBJ2-7,TGTGCCACCAGGATGGACACGGGGCGCAACCAGCAGTACTTC,CATRMDTGRNQQYF
TRBV20-1,.,16,.,TRBJ2-1,TGCAGTGCTAAGGGGTCAGATACGCAGTCCTACAATGAGCAGTTCTTC,CSAKGSDTQSYNEQFF
TRBV10-3,.,13,.,TRBJ2-7,TGTGCCATCAGCTCAGGGACATCCTACGAGCAGTACTTC,CAISSGTSYEQYF
TRBV20-1,many,13,TRBD2,TRBJ2-1,TGCAGTGCTAGAGTTCCGCGGGGGGATGAGCAGTTCTTC,CSARVPRGDEQFF
TRBV9,.,16,.,TRBJ2-2,TGTGCCAGCAGCGTAGCCCCCGGGGTAGGCACCGGGGAGCTGTTTTTT,CASSVAPGVGTGELFF
TRBV7-3,.,12,.,TRBJ2-7,TGTGCCAGCAGCTCTAACGGCACAGATACGTACTTC,CASSSNGTDTYF
TRBV10-3,.,15,.,TRBJ1-6,TGTGCCATCAGTGAACAGGGCAACTATAATTCACCCCTCCACTTT,CAISEQGNYNSPLHF
TRBV7-2,.,14,.,TRBJ1-6,TGTGCCAGCAGCTTCAAAGTGCGTAATTCAAACCTCCACTTT,CASSFKVRNSNLHF
TRBV7-2,.,15,.,TRBJ1-1,TGTGCCAGCAGTGCAGGACACGTGGGGAACACAGAAGCGTTCTTT,CASSAGHVGNTEAFF
TRBV5-1,.,15,TRBD2,TRBJ2-1,TGCGCCAGCAGCGCGGGACTAGCGGATGATAATGAGCAGTTCTTC,CASSAGLADDNEQFF
TRBV20-1,once,15,.,TRBJ1-1,TGCAGTGCTAGTGTAACTAGCGGGGCTTACACTGAAGCTTTCTTT,CSASVTSGAYTEAFF
TRBV7-3,.,12,.,TRBJ2-2,TGTGCCAGCAGCTTAGCCGACGGGGAGCTGTTTTTT,CASSLADGELFF
TRBV7-9,.,15,.,TRBJ2-7,TGTGCCAGCAGCTTACGGGCAGGGACAAACCTGGGGCCATACTTC,CASSLRAGTNLGPYF
TRBV9,.,15,.,TRBJ2-3,TGTGCCAGCAGCTCCCGTACCGGGGCAGCAGATGCGCAGTATTTT,CASSSRTGAADAQYF
TRBV12-3/TRBV12-4,.,12,.,TRBJ2-7,TGTGCCATCAGGGATCTAGCAGACGAGCAGTACTTC,CAIRDLADEQYF
TRBV7-9,.,19,TRBD2,TRBJ2-5,TGTGCCAGCAGCTTAGCGGTAGCGGGGCCGCCCACAGGCCACGAGACCCAGTACTTC,CASSLAVAGPPTGHETQYF
TRBV7-9,.,14,.,TRBJ2-7,TGTGCCAGCAGCACACAGCTCGGGTCGTACGCGCAGCATTTC,CASSTQLGSYAQHF
TRBV7-2,.,12,.,TRBJ1-1,TGTGCCAGCAGGGTAGTGCCCACCGAAGCTTGCTTT,CASRVVPTEACF
TRBV7-2,.,14,.,TRBJ2-1,TGTGCCAGCAGCCCAAAACTTCAAGAGACCCAGTACTTCTTC,CASSPKLQETQYFF
TRBV2,.,14,.,TRBJ2-3,TGTGCCAGCATGGGGCCTCCAGACACAGATACGCAGTATTTT,CASMGPPDTDTQYF
TRBV20-1,.,13,TRBD1,TRBJ1-2,TGCAGTGCTAGATCCCGACAGGGAACTAGCTACACCTTC,CSARSRQGTSYTF
TRBV10-3,many,17,.,TRBJ1-3,TGTGCCATCACTACTGGAAAGTCCTTATCCTCTGGAAACACCATATATTTT,CAITTGKSLSSGNTIYF
TRBV29-1,.,12,.,TRBJ2-7,TGCAGCGTGAGACAACAGGTAGACGCGGAGTACTTC,CSVRQQVDAEYF
TRBV7-9,.,17,.,TRBJ2-7,TGTGCCAGCAGCGGCGGGGATGGGGGGAACGCAGCGATTGAGCAGTACTTC,CASSGGDGGNAAIEQYF
TRBV20-1,many,13,.,TRBJ2-5,TGCAGTGCTAGTGGGGACTACCAAGAGACCCAGTACTTC,CSASGDYQETQYF
TRBV30,many,11,.,TRBJ2-3,TGTGCCTGGAGTGGGGGACGAGCGCAGTATTTT,CAWSGGRAQYF
TRBV7-2,once,15,.,TRBJ1-1,TGTGCCAGCAGCGAAATACGGGACCTAAAGGCTGTAGCTTTCTTT,CASSEIRDLKAVAFF
TRBV19,many,14,.,TRBJ1-1,TGTGCCAGTAGTATCTCAGTAAGTAACACTGAAGCTTTCTTT,CASSISVSNTEAFF
TRBV7-8,.,14,TRBD1,TRBJ1-6,TGTGCCAGCAGCACGACAGGGTCGCATTCACCCCTCCACTTT,CASSTTGSHSPLHF
TRBV7-3,.,16,.,TRBJ1-4,TGTGCCAGCAGCACCCGGCCCACCGCGGCCGGAGAAACACTGTTTTTT,CASSTRPTAAGETLFF
TRBV5-1,.,14,.,TRBJ1-1,TGTGCCAGCAGCCCGGAGCCTGGGCGGACTGAAGCTTTCTTT,CASSPEPGRTEAFF
TRBV29-1,many,12,.,TRBJ2-4,TGCAGCGCCGACACGACCAAAAACATTCAGTACTTC,CSADTTKNIQYF
TRBV11-1,.,15,TRBD1,TRBJ2-1,TGTGCCACCGAACCACAGGGGAACACCTACAATGAGCAGTTCTTC,CATEPQGNTYNEQFF
TRBV12-3/TRBV12-4,many,15,.,TRBJ2-7,TGTGCCAGCAGTTTGTCATTAGATTATACCTACGAGCAGTACTTC,CASSLSLDYTYEQYF